This paragraph covers one TCR beta chain sequence. Amplification targeted TCR beta CDR3 regions from RNA transcripts. Using the HTBI primer set, a first-round RT-PCR was run on the TCR CDR3. TCRdb re-analysed the multiplex PCR reads in MiXCR, keeping a single row per CDR3 protein. The sample shows fewer than 400,000 distinct CDR3 sequences, approximately 25% of them seen only once. This sample is part of a study of T cells in Graves' hyperthyroidism and ophthalmopathy. The CDR3 length is 13 residues. In germline, CDR1 is LNHDA, CDR2 SQIVND (reference sequence). V lost 7 bases and J 0 bases, leaving 9 bases between the germline ends.

The chain links TRBV19 to TRBJ1-2, with D unclear. What was sequenced was blood. The TCR comes from a man in his forties or fifties with Graves' hyperthyroidism. The CDR3 DNA is TGTGCCAGTAAACAGCTAGCTAACTATGGCTACACCTTC. This codes for CASKQLANYGYTF.